This TCR beta chain was found in a study of cytomegalovirus exposure and HLA in healthy donors (dated by TCRdb to about 2017). In terms of the full investigation: An earlier analysis of about 560 of the donors reported 250 to 300 Gb of sequence data and approximately 120 million unique TCR beta sequences obtained from about 179 million T cells. Around 330 gigabases of sequencing data and roughly 81 million unique TCR sequences made up an early release that covered under 750 HLA-typed donors. The genetic ancestry cluster associated with self-reported Caucasian donors included 81% of the 398 genotyped donors. The study aimed to test whether cataloging public T cell receptors could reveal signatures of past pathogen exposure. Using immunosequencing, the study profiled T cell repertoires from around 670 subjects and related those repertoires to cytomegalovirus serostatus. A separate validation cohort of approximately 120 different subjects was used in addition to the 666-subject first cohort. The study combined high-throughput TCR immunosequencing, statistical association of individual TCRs with disease status, and machine learning to predict cytomegalovirus infection status. To study patterns of TCR occurrence, a later analysis re-analyzed previously published TCR beta repertoires from 600 to 750 donors and added high-resolution HLA genotyping. The later analysis used no new phenotypic data to find candidate immune exposures, relying instead on TCR beta sequences and their occurrence across donors. An earlier analysis of 587 of the donors used high-throughput TCR beta sequencing to judge whether each TCR beta V gene segment behaved as functional or pseudogenic. Donor age, sex, ethnicity and CMV serostatus were collected together with the repertoire data. A later genetic analysis took genome-wide SNP genotypes for about three fifths of the roughly 700 donors and used that subset as a discovery cohort. All discovery cohort repertoires had been generated using a single sequencing platform. HLA typing covered class I and class II loci at four-digit resolution. The number of donors typed differed by locus, with about 629-640 for A, B, C, DRB1 and DQB1, around 560 for DQA1, approximately 570 for DPA1, and around 450 for DPB1. Because of strong linkage in the cohort, roughly five DR-DQ haplotypes were treated as single units for association and clustering. Across some 400 genotyped donors of the cohort, an average of about 200,000 unique TCR beta nucleotide sequences per donor were sequenced, and about a sixth of those sequences were non-productive.

The full study reports these points: A later analysis found that HLA-associated TCR beta chains were more clonally expanded and had lower generation probabilities than equally common non-associated chains. In a later analysis, TCR association rates were found to vary across HLA loci, with the most associated TCRs seen for DRB1 alleles and the fewest for HLA-C alleles. The cohort was sequenced for TCR beta chains only, and without alpha or paired-chain data the features that could be detected were limited. The study listed 150 to 200 TCR beta chains as associated with cytomegalovirus. A further reported finding was that TCR beta sequences accurately predicted the HLA-A and HLA-B alleles for most subjects in the first cohort. Because HLA typing was missing for some donors at each locus, association tests included only the typed subset. A few of the identified cytomegalovirus-associated TCR beta chains were confirmed in vitro to be specific for cytomegalovirus antigens. Most CMV-associated TCR beta chains appeared to be HLA-restricted in a later analysis, and the HLA associations seemed to be driven largely by CMV exposure. According to a later analysis, parvovirus B19, influenza, CMV and Epstein-Barr virus appeared linked to several top co-occurrence clusters. In an earlier analysis of about 600 of the donors, most TCR beta V segments appeared in productive rearrangements about 87% or about 30% of the time, broadly matching IMGT annotations. It was suggested by the authors that the approach could potentially be generalized to other disease states and immunological phenotypes. Sequencing depth was assumed to be roughly uniform across donors in the presence/absence analyses, though that assumption may not hold. A group of highly shared sequence variants was considered likely to be a technical artifact of the sequencing pipeline. According to a later genetic analysis, donors in an Asian-associated ancestry cluster had fewer N-insertions in productive TCRs than the approximately 710-donor mean. The classifier was reported to diagnose cytomegalovirus status with high specificity and sensitivity in both the original cohort and the validation cohort. The earlier analysis of 450 to 700 of the donors excluded approximately 17 rarely observed V segments, including chromosome 9 orphons, because counts were too low. Strong co-occurrence of HLA alleles, especially DR and DQ, made assigning TCR associations to individual alleles difficult. Across donors, most TCR sequences were observed very rarely, whereas some public TCRs were present in many individuals. A later analysis associated about 17,000 TCR beta sequences with specific HLA alleles at a false discovery rate of 0.05. Correlated functional status among segregating V segments might be attributable to linkage disequilibrium, but an unknown experimental factor could not be ruled out. A later genetic analysis associated a missense DCLRE1C variant with V-gene and J-gene trimming of TCR beta chains, and an independent cohort replicated the association. The only immune exposure information available for the cohort was CMV serostatus.

In total, roughly 710 healthy bone marrow donors made up the cohort. All cohort members were sampled while nominally healthy, although unrecorded immune exposures were likely present. The donor was CMV seropositive and was included in the group of 289 seropositive cohort members. Every donor gave a peripheral blood sample, and the peripheral blood mononuclear cells from that sample were used for TCR beta sequencing. Genomic DNA extraction from the blood cell samples was performed with the Qiagen DNeasy Blood Extraction Kit. Notes on this clone: What antigen it recognizes has not been identified. No quality values exist for individual bases; no much larger clone is one base distant.

Receptor libraries were prepared by the immunoSEQ multiplex PCR assay. The multiplex PCR relied on a mix of 60 forward primers for TCR Vbeta segments and 13 reverse primers for TCR Jbeta segments. The CDR3 region of rearranged TCR beta genes was amplified from genomic DNA with a multiplex PCR assay. The amplified TCR beta libraries were sequenced on the Illumina HiSeq System as 87-base-pair reads. In the original analysis: Across the 700 or so repertoires, a later analysis counted tens of millions of unique TCR beta chains, some 11 million of which were shared by at least two donors. To remove PCR and sequencing errors, raw reads were error-corrected and collapsed into unique sequences using a nearest-neighbor algorithm that merged closely related sequences. CDR3 sequences were aligned to IMGT reference sequences to assign V, D and J gene segments. Each retained sequence needed at least a six-nucleotide match to both a V gene segment and a J gene segment. A rearrangement was called productive if the CDR3 had no stop codons and remained in frame with V and J, and every other rearrangement was called non-productive. CDR3 was defined by IMGT convention, running from the second conserved V-encoded cysteine to the conserved J-encoded phenylalanine. The earlier analysis of roughly 590 of the donors excluded any sequence lacking an unambiguous match to a single V gene segment. In an earlier analysis of approximately 560 of the donors, a V segment was called functional when productive rearrangements were above 56.7%, and segregating when the standard deviation between donors exceeded 5%. A statistical classification framework was built for diagnosing cytomegalovirus status from the catalog of TCR beta chain sequences. V and J gene assignment, in a later analysis, came from comparing TCR nucleotide sequences with IMGT/GENE-DB human TR gene sequences. Using the TCRdist pipeline, a later analysis assigned CDR3 sequences along with most-parsimonious VDJ recombination scenarios. A later analysis defined each TCR beta chain by its CDR3 amino acid sequence plus V-gene family, and excluded reads lacking a unique V-gene family. To address suspected cross-contamination and a sequencing artifact, a later analysis removed around 590 highly shared, low-generation-probability nucleotide sequences. In a later analysis, a clonal expansion index was calculated for each public chain from normalized within-repertoire ranks of inferred template counts. In a later analysis, generation probabilities were computed with a VDJ recombination model fitted to out-of-frame rearrangements, and the resulting probabilities were checked against IGoR. A later analysis scored TCR-TCR, TCR-HLA and TCR-CMV co-occurrence with hypergeometric tests, applying a repertoire-size bias correction to TCR pairs. In a later analysis, false discovery rates were estimated by permuting HLA or CMV assignments 20 times. In a later analysis, co-occurring TCRs were grouped using DBSCAN, with TCRdist sequence similarity added in when clustering inside HLA-allele-positive subsets. Repertoires with fewer than 30,000 or more than 120,000 public chains, plus five repertoires with anomalous nucleotide sharing, were excluded from co-occurrence clustering. The table comes from immuneACCESS by way of TCRdb, which keeps in-frame sequences with V and J called. Part of the clones is missing from these tables; in studies checked, under half for an unresolved V gene and the rest for unknown reasons. From that table come the V and J calls and clone size; the DNA was used to work out D and trimming. Recorded for this sample are fewer than 200,000 clones; roughly 13% of them occurred a single time. Of the sample, about 7.8% is held by the ten largest clones.

Sequences were obtained from PBMCs. The clonotype was recovered from a man in his fifties in good health and CMV-seropositive.

The DNA reads TGTGCCAGCAGTGGACAGGGACCCTACGAGCAGTACTTC. Its translation is CASSGQGPYEQYF. The chain joins TRBV2 to TRBJ2-7; 7 middle bases align to TRBD1. CDR1 and CDR2 were assigned from the germline V gene as SNHLY and FYNNEI. From cysteine to phenylalanine, the CDR3 is 13 amino acids long. Only the CDR3 part of the read is kept: 39 bases, read in frame from the first base. V ends up 4 bases short and J 2 bases short, with an unmatched junction base count of 2.